The clone carrying this T cell receptor beta chain has a handful of counts. Its antigen is as yet unknown. The CDR3 has 14 amino acids. With 1 base removed from V and 2 bases from J, the gap between germline ends came to 7 bases. CDR1 LGHNA and CDR2 YNFKEQ come from the germline V gene. Excluded were patients with other autoimmune diseases, uncontrolled infections, pregnancy or lactation. PBMCs stemmed from around 10 ml of fresh peripheral blood. The data were obtained in a study of Graves' ophthalmopathy and Graves' hyperthyroidism. Findings of the study overall: In blood, most expanded thyroid clonotypes above 0.001 frequency were also detected. A model of 13 signatures distinguished ophthalmopathy from stable hyperthyroidism at 85% to 90% sensitivity and 81.08% specificity.

Amplified material comprised TCR beta CDR3 regions derived from RNA transcripts. HTBI primers primed a first-round RT-PCR, and a second-round multiplex PCR followed. TCRdb passed the multiplex PCR reads through MiXCR, listing each CDR3 protein once. This sample yields around 16,000 distinct CDR3 sequences, of which roughly 50% are seen a single time; 25% belongs to the top ten. The V gene is TRBV4-2, the J gene TRBJ2-3; D tentatively reads TRBD1 or TRBD2 (5 bases each). The receptor was isolated from a middle-aged woman with stable Graves' hyperthyroidism. Material: peripheral blood. CDR3 in amino acids: CASSQGGITDTQYF. In nucleotides, the CDR3 is TGTGCCAGCAGCCAAGGGGGGATCACAGATACGCAGTATTTT.